This T cell receptor beta chain was recorded in a study of T cell responses to AZD1222 COVID-19 vaccine. V lost 1 base and J 4 bases, leaving 17 bases between the germline ends. This CDR3 is 17 amino acids long. Germline CDR1 reads SGHTS; CDR2 reads YDEGEE. Generated by immunoSEQ multiplex PCR, the TCRdb table keeps only in-frame clones and is missing some. The data contain roughly 100,000 clones, roughly 90% of them singletons. The chain combines TRBV5-8 with TRBJ2-2, with D possibly being TRBD1 (6 bases). The sample consisted of peripheral blood, taken on day 0 of AZD1222 vaccination. The source of this sequence is an adult in good health. CDR3 region: CASSLTGWDSGTGELFF. DNA of the CDR3: TGTGCCAGCAGCTTGACAGGGTGGGATAGTGGCACCGGGGAGCTGTTTTTT.